The rows below give T cell receptor beta chains drawn from one sample of a study of T-cell reconstitution after alpha-beta-depleted transplantation in children. Each CDR3 protein is one row after TCRdb ran MiXCR on the PCR reads. The sample includes 45,000 to 60,000 distinct CDR3 sequences, roughly 52% of them seen just once. The sequencing here drew on peripheral blood, taken before TCRalphabeta/CD19-depleted stem cell transplant. These receptors all stem from a boy less than two years old with SCID, due to receive a stem cell transplant. The CDR3 runs from the conserved cysteine through the conserved F or W. The D gene is left open where the match is weak. The size of a clone is reported for some rows only, either as once, few or many, or as a class for expanded clones.

>once|TRBJ1-4|TRBV5-6|-
TGTGCCAGCAGCTTATTGACAGGTATAAGTCCGGAACTGTTTTTT
CASSLLTGISPELFF
>few|TRBJ1-2|TRBV7-8|TRBD1
TGTGCCAGCAGCTCCCCCCAAGGGACAGACGATGGCTACACCTTC
CASSSPQGTDDGYTF
>many|TRBJ2-5|TRBV20-1|-
TGCAGTGCTAGAGTTCTGCAGGGGTCCACTGCCCGAGAGACCCAGTACTTC
CSARVLQGSTARETQYF
>-|TRBJ2-3|TRBV7-2|TRBD2
TGTGCCAGCAGCTTAGGATCCAGCGGGGGGCCAGATACGCAGTATTTT
CASSLGSSGGPDTQYF
>-|TRBJ1-5|TRBV11-1|TRBD1
TGTGCCAGCAGCAAAGCAGGGGGAGCTCAGCCCCAGCATTTT
CASSKAGGAQPQHF
>few|TRBJ1-2|TRBV7-2|-
TGTGCCAGCAGCCCGGTCACCGTACCACGGGGCTATGGCTACACCTTC
CASSPVTVPRGYGYTF
>few|TRBJ2-7|TRBV20-1|-
TGCAGTGCTAGGCCCGGACTTTTGGGGGAGCAGTACTTC
CSARPGLLGEQYF
>-|TRBJ2-2|TRBV9|-
TGTGCCAGCAGCGTAGTCGGTAGGACCGGGGAGCTGTTTTTT
CASSVVGRTGELFF
>few|TRBJ2-1|TRBV7-8|-
TGTGCCAGCAGCTTAGATGGGGTTGAGATGGTCAGAAATGAGCAGTTCTTC
CASSLDGVEMVRNEQFF
>-|TRBJ2-1|TRBV20-1|TRBD2
TGCAGTGCAGTTCCGGGACTAGCGGGGGGGCTGTTTGGTGAGCAGTTCTTC
CSAVPGLAGGLFGEQFF
>few|TRBJ2-2|TRBV9|TRBD2
TGTGCCAGCGGACGCGGGGGGGCGCGGACCGGGGAGCTGTTTTTT
CASGRGGARTGELFF
>many|TRBJ2-3|TRBV7-2|-
TGTGCCAGCAGCTTAGCGCTAGGGGGAGATACGCAGTATTTT
CASSLALGGDTQYF
>few|TRBJ1-2|TRBV29-1|-
TGCAGCGTAGGAGACAGAGACTATGGCTACACCTTC
CSVGDRDYGYTF
>-|TRBJ2-5|TRBV15|-
TGTGCTACCAGCAGAGAGCGTGGGACATGGGAAGAGACCCAGTACTTC
CATSRERGTWEETQYF
>-|TRBJ2-7|TRBV5-1|TRBD1
TGCGCCAGCACCCTGATCCACAGGGGGCTGGACGAGCAGTACTTC
CASTLIHRGLDEQYF
>few|TRBJ1-1|TRBV27|TRBD1
TGTGCCAGCAGTCCGAGGGACAGGACATTAAACACTGAAGCTTTCTTT
CASSPRDRTLNTEAFF
>many|TRBJ2-3|TRBV14|TRBD2
TGTGCCAGCAGCCAAGATCCCCCCCGGGGGGACGGGGGTGATACGCAGTATTTT
CASSQDPPRGDGGDTQYF
>-|TRBJ1-2|TRBV28|-
TGTGCCAGCAGCACGCTGGACGGTGGCTATGGCTACACCTTC
CASSTLDGGYGYTF
>-|TRBJ2-5|TRBV7-6|TRBD1
TGTGCCAGCAGCGGGCGGACAGGGGATGAGACCCAGTACTTC
CASSGRTGDETQYF
>-|TRBJ2-5|TRBV4-1|TRBD2
TGCGCCAGCAGCCTAAGCGGGGAAGAGACCCAGTACTTC
CASSLSGEETQYF
>-|TRBJ2-3|TRBV2|TRBD2
TGTGCCAGCAGTGAATGGGGGGGGTACACAGATACGCAGTATTTT
CASSEWGGYTDTQYF
>-|TRBJ2-1|TRBV20-1|TRBD2
TGCAGTGCTAGAGATGGGACTAGCAACCACAATGAGCAGTTCTTC
CSARDGTSNHNEQFF
>-|TRBJ2-7|TRBV7-2|TRBD1
TGTGCCAGCAGCTTAATCCAGGGGGCCTACGAGCAGTACTTC
CASSLIQGAYEQYF
>few|TRBJ2-5|TRBV5-5|TRBD1
TGTGCCAGCAGCCCCTTACGGACAGGCCTAATCGGGACCCAGTACTTC
CASSPLRTGLIGTQYF
>-|TRBJ2-7|TRBV28|-
TGTGCCAGCAGCAAGGGGCCAGTCGCCTACGAGCAGTACTTC
CASSKGPVAYEQYF
>-|TRBJ2-7|TRBV20-1|TRBD1
TGCAGTGCTGCAGGACAGGACAGCAGCTACGAGCAGTACTTC
CSAAGQDSSYEQYF
>-|TRBJ1-5|TRBV19|-
TGTGCCAGTAGTATCTCGGGCAATCAGCCCCAGCATTTT
CASSISGNQPQHF
>-|TRBJ2-3|TRBV11-3|-
TGTGCCAGCAGCCCCGGGACTGCGAGGGATACGCAGTATTTT
CASSPGTARDTQYF
>-|TRBJ2-5|TRBV9|-
TGTGCCAGCAGCGTAGACAGGAACCAAGAGACCCAGTACTTC
CASSVDRNQETQYF
>many|TRBJ1-1|TRBV5-1|-
TGCGCCAGCAGCCGCAAGTCCACAGGGAGCACTGAAGCTTTCTTT
CASSRKSTGSTEAFF
>-|TRBJ2-5|TRBV29-1|-
TGCAGCGTTGAAGATCTGTTAGCGCCCCGTCAAGAGACCCAGTACTTC
CSVEDLLAPRQETQYF
>-|TRBJ1-2|TRBV28|TRBD1
TGTGCCAGCTCTTCGACAGGGGAGTATGGCTACACCTTC
CASSSTGEYGYTF
>-|TRBJ2-7|TRBV5-6|TRBD1
TGTGCCAGCAGCTTAGGGACAGTCTCCTACGAGCAGTACTTC
CASSLGTVSYEQYF
>few|TRBJ2-6|TRBV5-1|TRBD1
TGCGCCAGCAGCTCAGGACAGGGTGCTGGGGCCAACGTCCTGACTTTC
CASSSGQGAGANVLTF
>once|TRBJ2-5|TRBV2|-
TGTGCCAGCAGTGAGGGGGCCTTCATGGGGGAGACCCAGTACTTC
CASSEGAFMGETQYF
>many|TRBJ2-7|TRBV5-1|TRBD2
TGCGCCAGCAGCACTAGCGGGGGGCGGTACGAGCAGTACTTC
CASSTSGGRYEQYF
>few|TRBJ2-3|TRBV12-3/TRBV12-4|-
TGTGCCAGCACCCTCGAAGCAGGGTTGTCAGATACGCAGTATTTT
CASTLEAGLSDTQYF
>-|TRBJ2-1|TRBV7-7|-
TGTGCTAGCAGCTTAGCAGGCGAGTACAATGAGCAGTTCTTC
CASSLAGEYNEQFF
>-|TRBJ2-3|TRBV5-6|-
TGTGCCAGCATCCGGTTCGGGTCAGATACGCAGTATTTT
CASIRFGSDTQYF
>-|TRBJ2-5|TRBV12-3/TRBV12-4|TRBD2
TGTGCCAGCAGTTTATTCGGGGGGGGAGGAGAGACCCAGTACTTC
CASSLFGGGGETQYF
>-|TRBJ1-1|TRBV20-1|-
TGCAAGGCAAGGGTTAACACTGAAGCTTTCTTT
CKARVNTEAFF